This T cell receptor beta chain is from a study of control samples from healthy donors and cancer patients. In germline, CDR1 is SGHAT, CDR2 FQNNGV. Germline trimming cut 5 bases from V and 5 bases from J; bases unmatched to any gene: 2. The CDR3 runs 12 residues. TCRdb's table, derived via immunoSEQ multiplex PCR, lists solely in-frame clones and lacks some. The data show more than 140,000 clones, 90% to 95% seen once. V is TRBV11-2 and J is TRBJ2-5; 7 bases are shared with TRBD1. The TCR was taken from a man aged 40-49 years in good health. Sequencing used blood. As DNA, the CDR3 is TGTGCCAGCAGCCTGACAGGGGAGACCCAGTACTTC. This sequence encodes CASSLTGETQYF. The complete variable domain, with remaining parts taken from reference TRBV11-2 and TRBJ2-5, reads EAGVAQSPRYKIIEKRQSVAFWCNPISGHATLYWYQQILGQGPKLLIQFQNNGVVDDSQLPKDRFSAERLKGVDSTLKIQPAKLEDSAVYLCASSLTGETQYFGPGTRLLVL.